Here is one TCR beta chain with its context. Germline CDR1 reads SGHAT; CDR2 reads FQNNGV. V lost 1 base, J lost 3 bases, and 10 bases lay in between. The CDR3 extends over 14 amino acids. Each participant's cohort was designated according to participant-reported clinical history. This specimen belongs to a study of blood T cell repertoires in COVID-19. Per the study methods: The authors estimated nucleated cell counts from reference gene primer amplification. The data were produced by immunoSEQ multiplex PCR, yet TCRdb's version contains in-frame clones alone and is incomplete. V and J calls and clone size are given by that table; D and trimming were obtained from the DNA. The repertoire has 150,000 or so clones, under 90% of them found once; the top ten carry approximately 12%.

The chain employs TRBV11-2 and TRBJ2-7, with unresolved D. The sequenced sample was PBMCs or T cells enriched from blood (not recorded which). The source of this sequence is a man aged 45 to 65 who had recovered from COVID-19. The CDR3 loop reads CASSLAQSFYEQYF. In nucleotides, the CDR3 is TGTGCCAGCAGCTTAGCACAGAGCTTCTACGAGCAGTACTTC.